These 15 T cell receptor beta chains were all obtained from the same sample, sequenced in a study of control samples from healthy donors and cancer patients. Only in-frame clones appear in the TCRdb table, and some are missing; sequencing was by immunoSEQ multiplex PCR. The data contain about 180,000 clones, nearly 90% of them seen just once; the ten biggest clones take up about 1.4%. The sequenced sample consisted of blood. Source of these receptors: a woman between 45 and 65 years old in good health.

The chain combines TRBV9 with TRBJ2-3; possibly TRBD1 or TRBD2 for D (5 bases each). The germline CDR1 and CDR2 sequences are SGDLS and YYNGEE. V was trimmed by 3 bases and J by 3 bases, leaving 17 bases between them. The CDR3 runs to 16 residues. CDR3 region: CASSGGAPRGTDTQYF. The DNA for the CDR3 is TGTGCCAGCAGCGGTGGGGCTCCGCGAGGGACAGATACGCAGTATTTT.

CDR3: CASSLQGHPNSPLHF. The CDR3 DNA reads as TGTGCCAGCAGCTTACAGGGACACCCTAATTCACCCCTCCACTTT. The chain is built from TRBV7-2 and TRBJ1-6, with D tentatively TRBD1 (6 bases). Trimming took 2 bases from V and 6 from J, leaving 11 bases between them. Germline V lookup: CDR1 SGHTA, CDR2 FQGNSA. The CDR3 loop spans 15 amino acids.

CDR3 residues: CASSPTDSGNTIYF. CDR3 DNA sequence: TGCGCCAGCAGCCCGACAGACTCTGGAAACACCATATATTTT. The rearrangement uses TRBV4-3 and TRBJ1-3; possible D gene TRBD1, 5 bases. Germline V gene sequence: CDR1 LGHNA, CDR2 YSLEER. The germline V and J ends were trimmed by 4 bases and 0 bases, with 7 bases remaining between them. The CDR3 is 14 amino acids.

The chain couples TRBV18 to TRBJ2-7, with 8 bases lining up with TRBD1. Trimming cost V 1 base and J 6 bases; bases outside gene matches: 5. Germline loops: CDR1 KGHSH, CDR2 LQKENI. The CDR3 sequence is 14 residues long. The CDR3 bases are TGTGCCAGCTCACCACGAACAGGGGGAAGCGAGCAGTACTTC. It specifies CASSPRTGGSEQYF.

This rearrangement joins TRBV7-9 to TRBJ2-7, with no clear D. Between the trimmed V and J ends, which lost 1 base and 3 bases, there was a span of 16 bases. From germline, CDR1 is SEHNR and CDR2 FQNEAQ (reference sequence). The CDR3 sequence is 16 residues long. CDR3 DNA sequence: TGTGCCAGCAGCTTAGTCGGAGTCTCAGCAGTCTACGAGCAGTACTTC. Translating it yields CASSLVGVSAVYEQYF.

The chain couples TRBV7-2 to TRBJ2-2, with no clear D. CDR1 and CDR2 (germline): SGHTA, FQGNSA. The CDR3 sequence is 13 residues long. Trimming took 5 bases from V and 0 from J, leaving 4 bases between them. As DNA, the CDR3 is TGTGCCAGCAGCACTGCGAACACCGGGGAGCTGTTTTTT. Protein sequence: CASSTANTGELFF.

The rearrangement links TRBV7-6 to TRBJ1-5; the D is unclear. This CDR3 contains 15 residues. The V end was cut by 2 bases, the J end by 1 base, with 9 bases between. CDR1 and CDR2 from the germline V gene are SGHVS and FNYEAQ. The CDR3 region has the DNA TGTGCCAGCAGCTTACACGAGAGAAGCAATCAGCCCCAGCATTTT. It codes for CASSLHERSNQPQHF.

This chain connects TRBV30 to TRBJ2-5; 9 bases map to TRBD2. The trim removed 3 bases at V and 5 bases at J, leaving 7 bases unmatched. This CDR3 contains 14 residues. CDR1 and CDR2 (germline): GTSNPN, SVGIG (reference sequence). The CDR3 reads CAWRPGLALETQYF. CDR3 in DNA: TGTGCCTGGAGACCGGGACTAGCACTGGAGACCCAGTACTTC. Based on the CDR3 plus reference TRBV30 and TRBJ2-5, the full variable domain is SQTIHQWPATLVQPVGSPLSLECTVEGTSNPNLYWYRQAAGRGLQLLFYSVGIGQISSEVPQNLSASRPQDRQFILSSKKLLLSDSGFYLCAWRPGLALETQYFGPGTRLLVL.

Here the CDR3 reads CASSGPLGYGYTF. DNA of the CDR3: TGTGCCAGCAGTGGGCCGTTGGGGTATGGCTACACCTTC. The chain recombines TRBV28 with TRBJ1-2; D gene uncertain. The germline V gene encodes CDR1 MDHEN and CDR2 SYDVKM. Trimming removed 5 bases at V and 5 bases at J, with 12 bases between. The CDR3 extends over 13 amino acids.

The genes are TRBV10-3 and TRBJ1-4, with TRBD1 identical over 8 bases. The CDR3 length is 15 residues. Per the germline V gene, CDR1 is ENHRY and CDR2 is SYGVKD. With V trimmed by 5 bases and J by 5 bases, 7 bases remained unmatched. The DNA of the CDR3 is TGTGCCATCAGTCTCGGGGGACAGGAAAATGAAAAACTGTTTTTT. This translates into CAISLGGQENEKLFF.

The chain has TRBV4-3 and TRBJ1-3; D unresolved. Germline loops: CDR1 LGHNA, CDR2 YSLEER. The CDR3 contains 14 residues. The V gene lost 4 bases and the J gene lost 3 bases, with 10 bases spanning the gap. CDR3: CASSPRDHGNTIYF. The DNA for the CDR3 is TGCGCCAGCAGCCCGCGGGATCATGGAAACACCATATATTTT.

This sequence joins TRBV4-3 and TRBJ1-1, with D perhaps matching TRBD1 (6 bases). This CDR3 is 14 amino acids long. V lost 5 bases and J lost 2, with 12 bases in between. The germline gives CDR1 LGHNA, CDR2 YSLEER. CDR3 DNA sequence: TGCGCCAGCAGCTTTCGGGACACAAACACTGAAGCTTTCTTT. Encoded protein: CASSFRDTNTEAFF.

The chain is built from TRBV18 and TRBJ2-7; a possible D gene is TRBD2 (5 bases). Germline lookup yields CDR1 KGHSH and CDR2 LQKENI. This CDR3 region has 12 residues. V was shortened by 3 bases and J by 6 bases, with 9 bases between the two germline ends. The CDR3 coding sequence is TGTGCCAGCTCACCCCAAGGAGGCGAGCAGTACTTC. Translating gives CASSPQGGEQYF.

The chain carries TRBV10-3 and TRBJ1-5; TRBD1 is a possible D gene (5 bases). Germline V CDR1 and CDR2: ENHRY, SYGVKD. This CDR3 spans 16 amino acids. V gave up 0 bases and J gave up 4 bases, with 13 bases separating them. In DNA form, the CDR3 reads TGTGCCATCAGTGAGTCACAGCAGGGTAGAAATCAGCCCCAGCATTTT. Amino acids: CAISESQQGRNQPQHF.

This sequence joins TRBV10-3 and TRBJ1-5; no firm D call. The germline gives CDR1 ENHRY, CDR2 SYGVKD. With 3 bases removed from V and 2 bases from J, the gap between germline ends came to 2 bases. This CDR3 region has 12 residues. CDR3 sequence reads: CAISEGNQPQHF. Written as DNA, the CDR3 is TGTGCCATCAGTGAAGGCAATCAGCCCCAGCATTTT.